The entry below gives a single T cell receptor beta chain sequence along with its context. Antigen specificity is unknown. The data are from a study of cytomegalovirus exposure and HLA in healthy donors. Study findings and constraints: As a later analysis showed, several of the most significant clusters appeared to be linked to common viral pathogens.

PCR was performed using 60 Vbeta and 13 Jbeta primers. Sequencing used immunoSEQ multiplex PCR; TCRdb keeps in-frame clones, though not all of them. The data contain roughly 120,000 clones, around 73% of them seen just once; the ten biggest clones take up approximately 8.2%. The CDR3 consists of 14 residues. Germline V gene lookup returns CDR1 MGHDK and CDR2 SYGVNS. The trim removed 4 bases at V and 7 bases at J, leaving 6 bases unmatched. The chain couples TRBV25-1 to TRBJ2-2, with 7 bases that match TRBD1. This clonotype was sampled from a woman aged 40 to 50 in good health and CMV-seropositive. Sequencing was performed on PBMCs. This chain's CDR3 is CASSGQGSVGELFF. CDR3 DNA sequence: TGTGCCAGCAGTGGACAGGGATCCGTCGGGGAGCTGTTTTTT.